The source of this T cell receptor beta chain is a study of post-analysis software for immune sequencing data. The TCR beta cDNA libraries carried unique molecular identifiers. TCRdb redid the calling of the PCR reads with MiXCR, one entry per CDR3 protein. The repertoire holds 650,000 to 900,000 distinct CDR3 sequences, about half seen once, with roughly 5% in the top ten. The V gene's germline CDR1 is SGDLS and CDR2 YYNGEE. V was clipped by 0 bases and J by 2 bases, with 10 bases between them. There are 15 residues in the CDR3. In regard to this clonotype: Antigen specificity is unknown.

Study results and limitations: TRBV5-6, TRBV5-1 and TRBV20-1 belonged to a set of a handful of TRBV segments that were more frequent in patients than controls.

The origin of this receptor is a girl aged 10-17 years with multiple sclerosis. Sequencing input: blood. The V and J genes are TRBV9 and TRBJ2-3; D might be TRBD1 (5 bases). This CDR3 reads CASSVGGGNTDTQYF. Here the CDR3 DNA reads TGTGCCAGCAGCGTAGGGGGCGGAAACACAGATACGCAGTATTTT.